A selection of T cell receptor beta chains follows, all from one sample in a study of T cell responses to AZD1222 COVID-19 vaccine. Assay used: immunoSEQ multiplex PCR; TCRdb lists only in-frame clones, some missing. Among approximately 60,000 clones listed, around 87% were seen once. Sequencing used peripheral blood, obtained on day 0 of AZD1222 vaccination. The receptors derive from an adult in good health. Both conserved end residues are part of each CDR3. The D gene is left open where the match is weak. Clone size is stated in some rows and not others, as once, few, many or a class when expanded.

d_gene | len | abundance | j_gene | v_gene | CDR3nt | CDR3aa
TRBD2 | 15 | NA | TRBJ2-7 | TRBV5-1 | TGCGCCAGCAGTCCAGTAGCGGGAGGTTGGTACGAGCAGTACTTC | CASSPVAGGWYEQYF
NA | 14 | NA | TRBJ2-7 | TRBV11-1 | TGTGCCAGCAGCTATAACCGTCAGGGTCACGAGCAGTACTTC | CASSYNRQGHEQYF
NA | 14 | NA | TRBJ1-5 | TRBV2 | TGTGCCAGCACCTCCGGGGATAGCAATCAGCCCCAGCATTTT | CASTSGDSNQPQHF
NA | 14 | NA | TRBJ1-2 | TRBV28 | TGTGCCAGCAGTTGGACTCCTCTGGCGAATGGCTACACCTTC | CASSWTPLANGYTF
NA | 14 | NA | TRBJ1-2 | TRBV5-1 | TGCGCCAGCAGCTTGGAGACACCGATAGACGGCTACACCTTC | CASSLETPIDGYTF
TRBD1 | 15 | NA | TRBJ2-3 | TRBV7-7 | TGTGCTAGCAGCTTCGGGGACAGGGCCACAGATACGCAGTATTTT | CASSFGDRATDTQYF
TRBD2 | 18 | NA | TRBJ2-1 | TRBV28 | TGTGCCAGCAGTGCCAACCCGTCGGGACTAGCGTACAACAATGAGCAGTTCTTC | CASSANPSGLAYNNEQFF
TRBD1 | 14 | NA | TRBJ1-5 | TRBV29-1 | TGCAGCGTTGTAGCAGGGGGTCACAATCAGCCCCAGCATTTT | CSVVAGGHNQPQHF
TRBD2 | 14 | NA | TRBJ2-2 | TRBV7-9 | TGTGCCAGCAGCTCTGTACAGCGGGAAGGGGAGCTGTTTTTT | CASSSVQREGELFF
NA | 16 | NA | TRBJ1-5 | TRBV6-6 | TGTGCCAGCAGTTATTTGATAGGCAATAGCAATCAGCCCCAGCATTTT | CASSYLIGNSNQPQHF
NA | 16 | NA | TRBJ2-7 | TRBV4-1 | TGCGCCAGCAGCCCCCAAACAGGAGGGTTACCCTACGAGCAGTACTTC | CASSPQTGGLPYEQYF
TRBD1 | 18 | NA | TRBJ2-1 | TRBV4-2 | TGTGCCAGCAGCCAAGAGGTGCAGGGGGCGGGCTCCTACAATGAGCAGTTCTTC | CASSQEVQGAGSYNEQFF
NA | 15 | NA | TRBJ1-2 | TRBV19 | TGTGCCAGTAGTATACCCCGCTTTCAGGGAGCTGGCTACACCTTC | CASSIPRFQGAGYTF
TRBD1 | 15 | NA | TRBJ2-1 | TRBV10-3 | TGTGCCATCAGTGATTTTAAGGGGGCGTACAATGAGCAGTTCTTC | CAISDFKGAYNEQFF
NA | 11 | NA | TRBJ2-7 | TRBV5-4 | TGTGCCAGCAGCTCCTACGGCGAGCAGTACTTC | CASSSYGEQYF
NA | 15 | NA | TRBJ1-3 | TRBV5-6 | TGTGCCAGCAGCTTGGCGGCAGTCTCTGGAAACACCATATATTTT | CASSLAAVSGNTIYF
NA | 15 | NA | TRBJ2-2 | TRBV5-1 | TGCGCCAGCGCTGCAAGCGGTACCCTCACCGGGGAGCTGTTTTTT | CASAASGTLTGELFF
NA | 14 | medium-sized | TRBJ1-1 | TRBV6-5 | TGTGCCAGCAGGGTAATAGGGGTTAACACTGAAGCTTTCTTT | CASRVIGVNTEAFF
NA | 20 | NA | TRBJ2-6 | TRBV7-6 | TGTGCCAGCAGCCTTAGGGAGACAGCAAGAACCAGCTCTGGGGCCAACGTCCTGACTTTC | CASSLRETARTSSGANVLTF
NA | 19 | NA | TRBJ1-4 | TRBV27 | TGTGCCAGCAGTTTCACATCCGACAGGTTAGGGTCAACTAATGAAAAACTGTTTTTT | CASSFTSDRLGSTNEKLFF
TRBD1 | 16 | NA | TRBJ2-1 | TRBV5-4 | TGTGCCAGCAACCAACAATGGGACAGGGGCCACAATGAGCAGTTCTTC | CASNQQWDRGHNEQFF
TRBD1 | 15 | NA | TRBJ1-2 | TRBV28 | TGTGCCAGCAGTTCCCGGGGACAGCCCGTTGATGGCTACACCTTC | CASSSRGQPVDGYTF
NA | 14 | NA | TRBJ1-5 | TRBV18 | TGTGCCAGCTCATCGACAGATAGCAATCAGCCCCAGCATTTT | CASSSTDSNQPQHF
NA | 17 | NA | TRBJ2-2 | TRBV6-1 | TGTGCCAGCAGTGCCGTAAGCAGGGGAATAAACACCGGGGAGCTGTTTTTT | CASSAVSRGINTGELFF
NA | 15 | NA | TRBJ2-1 | TRBV6-2/TRBV6-3 | TGTGCCAGCAGTGCCGATTATTTGCGGTTGAATGAGCAGTTCTTC | CASSADYLRLNEQFF
TRBD1 | 15 | NA | TRBJ1-1 | TRBV9 | TGTGCCAGCAGCGCTCGGGGACAGGTTCACACTGAAGCTTTCTTT | CASSARGQVHTEAFF
NA | 15 | NA | TRBJ2-5 | TRBV10-3 | TGTGCCATCAGTGAGTCGCAGCGGGCCGGAGAGACCCAGTACTTC | CAISESQRAGETQYF
NA | 17 | NA | TRBJ2-3 | TRBV28 | TGTGCCAGCAGTTTATTAAACCAGGGACATACCACAGATACGCAGTATTTT | CASSLLNQGHTTDTQYF
NA | 15 | once | TRBJ1-1 | TRBV4-1 | TGCGCCAGCAGCCAAGGAATAGGGACTACCACTGAAGCTTTCTTT | CASSQGIGTTTEAFF
NA | 13 | NA | TRBJ2-7 | TRBV6-5 | TGTGCCAGCAGGCAACCCCTCGCCTACGAGCAGTACTTC | CASRQPLAYEQYF
TRBD1 | 15 | NA | TRBJ2-7 | TRBV6-2/TRBV6-3 | TGTGCCAGCAGTAAACGGCGGGACAGGACATCCGAGCAGTACTTC | CASSKRRDRTSEQYF
TRBD2 | 15 | NA | TRBJ2-7 | TRBV5-1 | TGCGCCAGCAGCTCCCTAGCGGGCCTTGCCTACGAGCAGTACTTC | CASSSLAGLAYEQYF